This passage covers 24 T cell receptor beta chains from one sample sequenced in a study of cytomegalovirus exposure and HLA in healthy donors. PCR involved 60 Vbeta and 13 Jbeta primers. Assay: immunoSEQ multiplex PCR; the TCRdb copy retains only in-frame clones and omits some. The sample contains roughly 97,000 clones, around 73% of which appear only once. Input material: PBMCs. The origin of the receptors is a woman in her forties in good health and CMV-seronegative.

This clone was found once. The rearrangement links TRBV7-2 to TRBJ2-3, with a possible D match to TRBD2 (5 bases). V was shortened by 2 bases and J by 0 bases, with 9 bases between the two germline ends. The CDR3 has 15 amino acids. Germline loops: CDR1 SGHTA, CDR2 FQGNSA. CDR3 loop: CASSLNGVSTDTQYF. As DNA, the CDR3 is TGTGCCAGCAGCTTAAACGGGGTTAGCACAGATACGCAGTATTTT.

The rearrangement links TRBV28 to TRBJ2-2; a weak D match, TRBD1 (6 bases). From germline, CDR1 is MDHEN and CDR2 SYDVKM. V was shortened by 3 bases and J by 1 base, with 9 bases between the two germline ends. The CDR3 spans 15 residues. The CDR3 protein is CASSLQGRNTGELFF. The CDR3 coding sequence is TGTGCCAGCAGTTTGCAGGGGCGGAACACCGGGGAGCTGTTTTTT.

This chain links TRBV9 with TRBJ2-1; the match to TRBD2 covers 14 bases. CDR1 is SGDLS, CDR2 YYNGEE, per germline. This CDR3 has 18 residues. Losses at the gene ends were 3 bases for V and 4 bases for J; bases not matched to a gene: 9. CDR3 DNA sequence: TGTGCCAGCAGCGACTCCGGGACTAGCGGGAGTGTTTACAATGAGCAGTTCTTC. Translated: CASSDSGTSGSVYNEQFF.

This clone was found a few times. The gene calls are TRBV7-9 and TRBJ2-2; 12 nucleotides agree with TRBD2. The CDR3 is made up of 16 amino acids. Germline V gives CDR1 SEHNR, CDR2 FQNEAQ (reference sequence). V was clipped by 3 bases and J by 7 bases; unmatched bases: 6. Here the CDR3 reads CASSFVLAGGLGELFF. In DNA form, the CDR3 reads TGTGCCAGCAGCTTCGTACTAGCGGGAGGCCTCGGGGAGCTGTTTTTT.

This clone was seen a handful of times. The chain joins TRBV5-4 to TRBJ2-1, with 11 bases identical to TRBD2. CDR3 length: 15 amino acids. The ends lost 5 bases at V and 3 bases at J; junction bases unmatched: 4. CDR1 SGHNT and CDR2 YYREEE come from the germline V gene (reference sequence). CDR3 coding DNA: TGTGCCAGCAGATTAGCGGGAGGGAGCTACAATGAGCAGTTCTTC. Translation: CASRLAGGSYNEQFF.

This sequence joins TRBV5-6 and TRBJ2-5; maybe TRBD1 (5 bases). Matching the DNA end better, TRBJ2-7 makes the J call doubtful. This CDR3 region has 18 residues. CDR1 and CDR2 from the germline V gene are SGHDT and YYEEEE. CDR3 nucleotides: TGTGCCAGCAGTGTGACGCAGGGAATACCTTCGACCTCCTACGAGCAGTACTTC. Its translation is CASSVTQGIPSTSYEQYF.

The chain employs TRBV27 and TRBJ2-3, with 12 nucleotides matching TRBD2. Losses at the gene ends were 5 bases for V and 2 bases for J; bases not matched to a gene: 8. The CDR3 contains 17 residues. CDR1 and CDR2 (germline): MNHEY, SMNVEV (reference sequence). In nucleotides, the CDR3 is TGTGCCAGCAGTGGACTAGCGGGATACCACTCCACAGATACGCAGTATTTT. This encodes CASSGLAGYHSTDTQYF.

This chain's CDR3 is CASSVTSDSPLHF. DNA for the CDR3: TGTGCCAGCAGCGTAACATCAGATTCACCCCTCCACTTT. The chain uses TRBV9 and TRBJ1-6, with no clear D. Germline V gene data show CDR1 as SGDLS and CDR2 as YYNGEE. The CDR3 extends over 13 amino acids. Trimming shortened V by 1 base and J by 8 bases, and 7 bases separated the two germline ends.

The chain has TRBV28 and TRBJ1-1; D not resolved. V was pared by 6 bases and J by 3 bases, with 5 bases between. CDR1 MDHEN and CDR2 SYDVKM come from the germline V gene. The CDR3 runs to 11 residues. The CDR3 nucleotides read TGTGCCAGCAGCCTCCACACTGAAGCTTTCTTT. This translates into CASSLHTEAFF.

This chain joins TRBV2 and TRBJ1-5, with TRBD1 identical over 7 bases. CDR1 and CDR2 (germline): SNHLY, FYNNEI. V shed 9 bases, J shed 4 bases, and the junction held 12 bases outside the gene matches. The CDR3 consists of 15 residues. The CDR3 protein is CASRQGANENQPQHF. The DNA for the CDR3 is TGTGCCAGTAGACAGGGTGCAAATGAAAATCAGCCCCAGCATTTT.

This clone came up a few times. The CDR3 region has the DNA TGTGCCAGCAATCCCTCGGGGGGATCGACGAACCGGGGACGCTACACCTTC. It encodes CASNPSGGSTNRGRYTF. This chain uses TRBV27 with TRBJ1-2; maybe TRBD1 (5 bases). CDR1 is MNHEY, CDR2 SMNVEV, per germline (reference sequence). Trimming pared 7 bases from V and 9 bases from J, leaving 30 bases between. This CDR3 is 17 amino acids long.

The chain has TRBV28 and TRBJ2-5, with a possible D match to TRBD2 (5 bases). The CDR3 runs 12 residues. V was cut by 6 bases and J by 5 bases, with 10 bases left in between. Germline CDR1 is MDHEN and CDR2 is SYDVKM. CDR3 in DNA: TGTGCCAGCAGAACCCCGGGGGAGACCCAGTACTTC. Protein sequence: CASRTPGETQYF. Full variable domain (missing parts from reference TRBV28 and TRBJ2-5): DVKVTQSSRYLVKRTGEKVFLECVQDMDHENMFWYRQDPGLGLRLIYFSYDVKMKEKGDIPEGYSVSREKKERFSLILESASTNQTSMYLCASRTPGETQYFGPGTRLLVL.

V gene TRBV5-4 combines with J gene TRBJ2-2, with 14 positions matching TRBD2. The CDR3 is 17 amino acids. V gave up 3 bases and J gave up 12 bases; unmatched junction bases: 13. CDR1 SGHNT and CDR2 YYREEE come from the germline V gene (reference sequence). The CDR3 spells CASSSGLAGDRVSKLFF. CDR3 in DNA: TGTGCCAGCAGCTCGGGACTAGCGGGGGACCGGGTATCCAAGCTGTTTTTT.

The chain links TRBV30 to TRBJ1-2; D is perhaps TRBD1 (5 bases). CDR1 GTSNPN and CDR2 SVGIG come from the germline V gene (reference sequence). The CDR3 covers 12 residues. The V and J ends lost 5 bases and 5 bases respectively, with 12 bases between them. This CDR3 is CAWGVGPYGYTF. The CDR3 coding sequence is TGTGCCTGGGGGGTGGGGCCGTATGGCTACACCTTC. Together with reference TRBV30 and TRBJ1-2, the CDR3 gives the full variable domain: SQTIHQWPATLVQPVGSPLSLECTVEGTSNPNLYWYRQAAGRGLQLLFYSVGIGQISSEVPQNLSASRPQDRQFILSSKKLLLSDSGFYLCAWGVGPYGYTFGSGTRLTVV.

This clone was observed a single time. The rearrangement uses TRBV27 and TRBJ1-2, with D maybe TRBD1 (6 bases). The CDR3 has 12 residues. Germline values: CDR1 MNHEY, CDR2 SMNVEV (reference sequence). Trimming removed 4 bases at V and 13 bases at J, with 16 bases between. For the CDR3, the DNA is TGTGCCAGCAGTTATATGGGGGCCCTTCTCACCTTC. Residues: CASSYMGALLTF.

The chain employs TRBV7-6 and TRBJ1-2, with D possibly matching TRBD1 (5 bases). The germline V gene encodes CDR1 SGHVS and CDR2 FNYEAQ. V was trimmed by 8 bases and J by 4 bases, leaving 11 bases between them. CDR3 length: 12 amino acids. The CDR3 sequence is CASGGGTYGYTF. The DNA for the CDR3 is TGTGCCAGCGGCGGGGGGACCTATGGCTACACCTTC.

This chain joins TRBV2 and TRBJ2-3, with 9 bases aligning to TRBD1. J lost 8 bases, V lost 6 bases, and 12 bases had no gene match. Germline V gives CDR1 SNHLY, CDR2 FYNNEI. CDR3 length: 15 residues. Here the CDR3 DNA reads TGTGCCAGCAGAACCCGGGACAGGGCGCAAGGTACGCAGTATTTT. This encodes CASRTRDRAQGTQYF.

V gene TRBV21-1 combines with J gene TRBJ1-1; the table's TRBD1 call for D was not verified on the DNA. TRBV21-1 is listed as a pseudogene. This CDR3 spans 14 amino acids. The CDR3 DNA reads as TGTGCCAGCAGCCACAGGTTATGGAACACTGAAGCTTTCTTT. Encoded protein: CASSHRLWNTEAFF.

This clone was counted a few times. V gene TRBV4-3 combines with J gene TRBJ1-1; no reliable D call. V was trimmed by 0 bases and J by 5 bases, leaving 13 bases between them. The germline gives CDR1 LGHNA, CDR2 YSLEER. The length of the CDR3 is 15 residues. This CDR3 reads CASSQEAIMQTEAFF. CDR3 bases: TGCGCCAGCAGCCAAGAGGCCATCATGCAAACTGAAGCTTTCTTT.

V gene TRBV19 combines with J gene TRBJ2-6, with 10 bases fitting TRBD1. The junction had 8 bases not matched to a gene; V was cut back by 7 bases and J by 2 bases. Germline lookup yields CDR1 LNHDA and CDR2 SQIVND (reference sequence). This CDR3 comprises 17 residues. The CDR3 DNA is TGTGCCAGTACTTTGACAGGGGGCGGAACTGGGGCCAACGTCCTGACTTTC. This gives the protein CASTLTGGGTGANVLTF.

In this sample, this clone turned up once. One junction end disagrees with the germline gene, perhaps due to a read error. The chain is built from TRBV7-7 and TRBJ2-7, with 7 bases aligning to TRBD1. This CDR3 spans 16 amino acids. Germline values: CDR1 SSHAT, CDR2 FNYEAQ (reference sequence). The CDR3, as DNA: TGTGCTAGCAGCTTACCGCCCGGGACAGTAATCTACGAGCAGTACTTC. This translates into CASSLPPGTVIYEQYF.

The chain recombines TRBV5-1 with TRBJ1-3; the D gene is possibly TRBD1 (5 bases). Germline CDR1 is SGHRS and CDR2 is YFSETQ. The CDR3 loop spans 13 amino acids. V was trimmed by 0 bases and J by 6 bases, leaving 7 bases between them. CDR3 sequence: CASSLAGQNTIYF. In DNA form, the CDR3 reads TGCGCCAGCAGCTTGGCAGGGCAAAACACCATATATTTT. Filled out from reference TRBV5-1 and TRBJ1-3, the complete variable domain reads KAGVTQTPRYLIKTRGQQVTLSCSPISGHRSVSWYQQTPGQGLQFLFEYFSETQRNKGNFPGRFSGRQFSNSRSEMNVSTLELGDSALYLCASSLAGQNTIYFGEGSWLTVV.

A word on this clone: A junction end diverges from the germline sequence, so it may reflect a read error. J is TRBJ1-2 and V is TRBV7-9; TRBD1 agrees at 10 bases. The CDR3 is 16 amino acids. Germline V lookup: CDR1 SEHNR, CDR2 FQNEAQ (reference sequence). The CDR3: CSSSLSGTGVNYGYTF. CDR3 DNA: TGTTCCAGCAGCTTATCCGGGACAGGGGTTAACTATGGCTACACCTTC.

The V gene is TRBV11-2, the J gene TRBJ2-1; possibly TRBD2 for D (6 bases). Trimming cost V 2 bases and J 11 bases, with 19 bases left between them. The CDR3 is 15 residues long. In germline, CDR1 is SGHAT, CDR2 FQNNGV. CDR3 nucleotides: TGTGCCAGCAGCTTAAACTTTGTTCGGCGGGATAAGCAGTTCTTC. Translated: CASSLNFVRRDKQFF.